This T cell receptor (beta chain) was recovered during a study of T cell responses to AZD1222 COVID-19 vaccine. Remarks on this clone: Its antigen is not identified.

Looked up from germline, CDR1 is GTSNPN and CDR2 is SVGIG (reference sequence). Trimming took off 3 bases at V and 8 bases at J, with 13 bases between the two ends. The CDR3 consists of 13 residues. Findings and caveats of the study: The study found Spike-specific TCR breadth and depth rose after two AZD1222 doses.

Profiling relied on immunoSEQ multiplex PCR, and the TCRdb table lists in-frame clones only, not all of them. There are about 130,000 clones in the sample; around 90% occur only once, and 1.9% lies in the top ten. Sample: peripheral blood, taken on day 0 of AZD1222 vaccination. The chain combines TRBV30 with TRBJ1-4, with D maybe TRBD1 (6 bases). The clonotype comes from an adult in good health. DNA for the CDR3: TGTGCCTGGAGGGGGGCGATTGGGGAAAAACTGTTTTTT. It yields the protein CAWRGAIGEKLFF.